Each of the 32 T cell receptor beta chains below was sequenced from the same sample in a study of blood T cell repertoires in COVID-19. Some clones are missing from TCRdb's copy, which holds only in-frame ones; the method was immunoSEQ multiplex PCR. The sample contains approximately 150,000 clones, approximately 84% of which appear only once. Input material: PBMCs or T cells enriched from blood (not recorded which). These receptors came from a woman in her 50s with acute COVID-19.

This chain uses TRBV12-3 or TRBV12-4 with TRBJ2-7; 7 bases are a match to TRBD2. This CDR3 is built from 13 residues. The V gene end was trimmed by 6 bases and the J gene end by 5 bases; junction bases not matched to a gene: 7. CDR3 sequence: CASRAASGHEQYF. CDR3 nucleotide sequence: TGTGCCAGCAGGGCCGCTAGCGGTCACGAGCAGTACTTC.

This clone showed up just once. CDR3 in DNA: TGTGCCAGCAGCGCCGGGACAGGAACCTACGAGCAGTACTTC. It translates to CASSAGTGTYEQYF. The chain links TRBV9 to TRBJ2-7; TRBD1 matches at 8 bases. V was pared by 3 bases and J by 2 bases, with 4 bases of the junction left unmatched. The germline CDR1 and CDR2 sequences are SGDLS and YYNGEE. This CDR3 spans 14 amino acids.

The chain links TRBV5-1 to TRBJ2-2, with a weak D call TRBD2 (6 bases). Looked up from germline, CDR1 is SGHRS and CDR2 is YFSETQ. V lost 0 bases and J lost 1, with 10 bases in between. The CDR3 has 16 residues. CDR3 DNA: TGCGCCAGCAGCTTGGGCGGGATGGAGAACACCGGGGAGCTGTTTTTT. As protein: CASSLGGMENTGELFF. The full variable domain, rest sourced from reference TRBV5-1 and TRBJ2-2, is KAGVTQTPRYLIKTRGQQVTLSCSPISGHRSVSWYQQTPGQGLQFLFEYFSETQRNKGNFPGRFSGRQFSNSRSEMNVSTLELGDSALYLCASSLGGMENTGELFFGEGSRLTVL.

This clone is categorized as medium-sized. This rearrangement joins TRBV30 to TRBJ2-7; D might be TRBD2 (5 bases). Germline loops: CDR1 GTSNPN, CDR2 SVGIG (reference sequence). Trimming left V 4 bases short and J 6 bases short, with 16 bases between. This CDR3 contains 13 residues. The CDR3 DNA sequence: TGTGCCTGGACCGGCCTCGAGGCGGGCGAGCAGTACTTC. Its protein product is CAWTGLEAGEQYF.

The chain is built from TRBV5-1 and TRBJ2-1; 11 bases map to TRBD2. V was pared by 5 bases and J by 0 bases, with 7 bases of the junction left unmatched. The CDR3 is 17 amino acids. Germline values: CDR1 SGHRS, CDR2 YFSETQ. DNA of the CDR3: TGCGCCAGCAGTCTGACTAGCGGGACCCTCTCCTACAATGAGCAGTTCTTC. It encodes CASSLTSGTLSYNEQFF.

The V call is TRBV20-1, the J call TRBJ1-1; weak D call: TRBD1 (5 bases). Germline V gene data show CDR1 as DFQATT and CDR2 as SNEGSKA (reference sequence). V was clipped by 6 bases and J by 9 bases, with 14 bases between them. The CDR3 extends over 11 amino acids. In nucleotides, the CDR3 is TGCAGTGCCCCACTGGGGGGAAAAGCTTTCTTT. It encodes CSAPLGGKAFF.

This chain links TRBV3-1 (or the pseudogene TRBV3-2) with TRBJ2-2, with TRBD2 matching 7 bases. Germline V CDR1 and CDR2: LGHDT, YNNKEL (reference sequence). The V and J ends lost 4 bases and 0 bases, in that order; junction bases with no gene match: 5. This CDR3 region has 16 residues. For the CDR3, the DNA is TGTGCCAGCAGCCCTTCGCGGGGGTCGAACACCGGGGAGCTGTTTTTT. It encodes CASSPSRGSNTGELFF.

The chain carries TRBV12-3 or TRBV12-4 and TRBJ1-1; TRBD1 aligns across 8 bases. After removal of 0 bases from V and 8 bases from J, the junction contained 2 bases not matched to a gene. The length of the CDR3 is 13 residues. As DNA, the CDR3 is TGTGCCAGCAGTTTAGCGGACAGGGAGGAAGCTTTCTTT. Its protein is CASSLADREEAFF.

The V call is TRBV5-1, the J call TRBJ2-2; the match to TRBD2 covers 8 bases. Germline V gene lookup returns CDR1 SGHRS and CDR2 YFSETQ. Unmatched junction bases numbered 8, after V lost 1 base and J lost 6 bases. The CDR3 sequence is 16 residues long. CDR3 DNA: TGCGCCAGCAGCTTGACGAGCGGGAGCATCGCCGGGGAGCTGTTTTTT. Its translation is CASSLTSGSIAGELFF. Drawing the rest from reference TRBV5-1 and TRBJ2-2, the complete variable domain is KAGVTQTPRYLIKTRGQQVTLSCSPISGHRSVSWYQQTPGQGLQFLFEYFSETQRNKGNFPGRFSGRQFSNSRSEMNVSTLELGDSALYLCASSLTSGSIAGELFFGEGSRLTVL.

This chain connects TRBV19 to TRBJ1-5; TRBD1 is a possible D gene (6 bases). The CDR3 spans 16 residues. V was clipped by 4 bases and J by 0 bases, with 13 bases between them. In germline, CDR1 is LNHDA, CDR2 SQIVND (reference sequence). CDR3 in DNA: TGTGCCAGTAGTACCGCGACAGGCCCTAGCAATCAGCCCCAGCATTTT. Amino acid sequence: CASSTATGPSNQPQHF.

The rearrangement links TRBV7-9 to TRBJ1-2; 8 bases align to TRBD1. This CDR3 has 15 residues. With V trimmed by 1 base and J by 5 bases, 6 bases remained unmatched. Germline CDR1 reads SEHNR; CDR2 reads FQNEAQ (reference sequence). Here the CDR3 reads CASSLVSGGFYGYTF. CDR3 sequence (DNA): TGTGCCAGCAGCTTAGTGTCAGGGGGCTTTTATGGCTACACCTTC. Full variable domain (missing parts from reference TRBV7-9 and TRBJ1-2): DTGVSQNPRHKITKRGQNVTFRCDPISEHNRLYWYRQTLGQGPEFLTYFQNEAQLEKSRLLSDRFSAERPKGSFSTLEIQRTEQGDSAMYLCASSLVSGGFYGYTFGSGTRLTVV.

V is TRBV7-2 and J is TRBJ2-3; 7 bases map to TRBD1. Germline V gives CDR1 SGHTA, CDR2 FQGNSA. This CDR3 comprises 13 residues. V trimming: 3 bases; J trimming: 5 bases; junction bases outside the gene matches: 2. CDR3 protein: CASSFYRGDTQYF. In DNA, the CDR3 is TGTGCCAGCAGCTTCTACAGGGGAGATACGCAGTATTTT.

The rearrangement joins TRBV5-1 to TRBJ2-7; 8 bases line up with TRBD2. Germline CDR1 is SGHRS and CDR2 is YFSETQ. The CDR3 contains 13 residues. The CDR3 coding sequence is TGCCACCCCCAAGCGGGAGCCCCCTACGAGCAGTACTTC. Amino acids: CHPQAGAPYEQYF.

The J gene is TRBJ2-5, the V gene TRBV11-3, with a weak D call TRBD2 (5 bases). CDR3 length equals 13 residues. V was trimmed by 5 bases and J by 5 bases, leaving 12 bases between them. Germline CDR1 and CDR2: SGHNT and YENEEA. DNA for the CDR3: TGTGCCAGCAGCCAACGGGATTTCGAGACCCAGTACTTC. Its protein product is CASSQRDFETQYF.

The CDR3 nucleotides are TGTGCCAGCAGGAGCGGGAGGGGCGGCACAGATACGCAGTATTTT. Amino acids: CASRSGRGGTDTQYF. The J gene is TRBJ2-3, the V gene TRBV3-1 (or the pseudogene TRBV3-2); 10 nucleotides line up with TRBD2. J lost 1 base, V lost 6 bases, and 4 bases had no gene match. Germline V lookup: CDR1 LGHDT, CDR2 YNNKEL (reference sequence). The CDR3 has 15 amino acids.

This chain uses TRBV2 with TRBJ2-7, with 8 bases matching TRBD1. Germline V CDR1 and CDR2: SNHLY, FYNNEI. The trim removed 2 bases at V and 3 bases at J, leaving 6 bases unmatched. The CDR3 has 15 residues. The CDR3 DNA is TGTGCCAGCAGTGAAACGGGACAGGTGCTCTACGAGCAGTACTTC. The encoded protein is CASSETGQVLYEQYF.

V usage is TRBV11-3 and J usage is TRBJ2-5; perhaps TRBD2 as D (5 bases). The CDR3 has 15 amino acids. V dropped 1 base and J dropped 6 bases, with 15 bases sitting between them. Germline CDR1 is SGHNT and CDR2 is YENEEA. The CDR3: CASSLAGLQTKTQYF. CDR3 DNA: TGTGCCAGCAGCTTAGCTGGACTCCAAACGAAGACCCAGTACTTC.

This sequence joins TRBV14 and TRBJ2-1; 14 positions match TRBD2. V lost 4 bases and J lost 10; bases outside the gene matches: 9. Germline V gene lookup returns CDR1 SGHDN and CDR2 FVKESK. The CDR3 loop spans 16 amino acids. The CDR3 DNA sequence: TGTGCCAGCAGCCGACCGGGACTAGCGGGAGTCAGGGAGCAGTTCTTC. This gives the protein CASSRPGLAGVREQFF.

CDR3 sequence (DNA): TGTGCCAGCAGAAGCGGACTAGCAGTGAACACCGGGGAGCTGTTTTTT. Amino acid sequence: CASRSGLAVNTGELFF. The V gene is TRBV7-9, the J gene TRBJ2-2; 8 nucleotides align to TRBD2. The CDR3 totals 16 residues. Germline V gene sequence: CDR1 SEHNR, CDR2 FQNEAQ (reference sequence). Unmatched junction bases numbered 7, after V lost 6 bases and J lost 1 base.

V and J are TRBV25-1 and TRBJ2-1, with D unresolved. CDR3 length: 15 residues. Germline V gene sequence: CDR1 MGHDK, CDR2 SYGVNS. Trimming shortened V by 1 base and J by 1 base, and 8 bases separated the two germline ends. CDR3 coding DNA: TGTGCCAGCAGTGAATTCGGTTTGTCCTACAATGAGCAGTTCTTC. As protein: CASSEFGLSYNEQFF. The variable domain in full, completed from reference TRBV25-1 and TRBJ2-1, reads EADIYQTPRYLVIGTGKKITLECSQTMGHDKMYWYQQDPGMELHLIHYSYGVNSTEKGDLSSESTVSRIRTEHFPLTLESARPSHTSQYLCASSEFGLSYNEQFFGPGTRLTVL.

The chain carries TRBV19 and TRBJ1-4; 7 nucleotides align to TRBD1. CDR1 and CDR2 from the germline V gene are LNHDA and SQIVND (reference sequence). With V trimmed by 7 bases and J by 1 base, 12 bases remained unmatched. CDR3 length: 17 residues. The CDR3 region has the DNA TGTGCCAGTACCGCCCGACAGGGTAGAGGAACTAATGAAAAACTGTTTTTT. It encodes CASTARQGRGTNEKLFF.

The CDR3: CASSLDRNTEAFF. The CDR3 DNA reads TGTGCCAGCAGTCTCGACAGGAACACTGAAGCTTTCTTT. This sequence joins TRBV2 and TRBJ1-1; D perhaps matches TRBD1 (5 bases). Trimming stripped 5 bases from V and 1 base from J, with 8 bases between. The CDR3 has 13 residues. Germline values: CDR1 SNHLY, CDR2 FYNNEI.

The chain recombines TRBV4-2 with TRBJ2-3; TRBD2 is a possible D gene (6 bases). The V gene lost 0 bases and the J gene lost 4 bases, with 17 bases spanning the gap. The CDR3 length is 17 residues. Germline V CDR1 and CDR2: LGHNA, YNFKEQ. The CDR3 DNA follows: TGTGCCAGCAGCCAAGATTTTGGAGGGAGTGGGGCAGATACGCAGTATTTT. Encoded protein: CASSQDFGGSGADTQYF.

This sequence joins TRBV28 and TRBJ2-1; D gene uncertain. V gave up 6 bases and J gave up 7 bases, with 13 bases separating them. CDR1 is MDHEN and CDR2 is SYDVKM in the germline V gene. The CDR3 is made up of 13 amino acids. DNA for the CDR3: TGTGCCAGCAGGACGCCCAACGGGAATGAGCAGTTCTTC. Translated: CASRTPNGNEQFF.

The J gene is TRBJ2-3, the V gene TRBV7-2; D remains ambiguous. The germline gives CDR1 SGHTA, CDR2 FQGNSA. CDR3 size: 13 residues. Between the trimmed V and J ends, which lost 5 bases and 7 bases, there was a span of 13 bases. The CDR3 DNA follows: TGTGCCAGCAGCGAGGCCCCGGTCAATACGCAGTATTTT. It translates to CASSEAPVNTQYF.

In this sample, this clone turned up a few times. The chain uses TRBV6-1 and TRBJ2-1, with 10 bases identical to TRBD2. Germline lookup yields CDR1 MNHNS and CDR2 SASEGT. V lost 3 bases and J lost 6; bases outside the gene matches: 8. CDR3 length: 16 residues. This CDR3 is CASSDFLAGAVNEQFF. CDR3 coding DNA: TGTGCCAGCAGTGACTTTCTAGCGGGAGCTGTCAATGAGCAGTTCTTC.

The chain couples TRBV19 to TRBJ1-1, with 7 bases identical to TRBD1. The CDR3 covers 15 residues. The ends lost 4 bases at V and 7 bases at J; junction bases unmatched: 12. Germline V gene data show CDR1 as LNHDA and CDR2 as SQIVND (reference sequence). CDR3 nucleotide sequence: TGTGCCAGTAGTACCCCGTTAGGGGGCGACTTTGAAGCTTTCTTT. Translated, it gives CASSTPLGGDFEAFF.

The chain employs TRBV24-1 and TRBJ1-2, with 7 bases lining up with TRBD1. Germline V gives CDR1 KGHDR, CDR2 SFDVKD. The ends lost 3 bases at V and 4 bases at J; junction bases unmatched: 10. This CDR3 comprises 16 residues. CDR3: CATSDPAVGDSYGYTF. The CDR3 DNA sequence: TGTGCCACCAGTGATCCGGCGGTAGGGGACAGCTATGGCTACACCTTC.

The chain carries TRBV2 and TRBJ2-3; 12 bases match TRBD2. Germline V gene data show CDR1 as SNHLY and CDR2 as FYNNEI. The CDR3 extends over 14 amino acids. The V gene end was trimmed by 8 bases and the J gene end by 4 bases; junction bases not matched to a gene: 4. DNA of the CDR3: TGTGCCAGCGTGCTAGCGGGAGGGGCAGATACGCAGTATTTT. Translated, it gives CASVLAGGADTQYF.

The V call is TRBV25-1, the J call TRBJ1-1; 7 bases are shared with TRBD1. The length of the CDR3 is 15 residues. Germline values: CDR1 MGHDK, CDR2 SYGVNS. The trim removed 10 bases at V and 1 base at J, leaving 12 bases unmatched. This CDR3 reads CATMAATGTNTEAFF. CDR3 sequence (DNA): TGTGCCACCATGGCGGCGACAGGGACGAACACTGAAGCTTTCTTT.

J is TRBJ1-5 and V is TRBV28; D might be TRBD1 (5 bases). This CDR3 spans 15 amino acids. V shed 3 bases and J shed 2 bases, with 11 bases lying between them. Germline-derived CDR1 and CDR2 are MDHEN and SYDVKM. The CDR3 protein is CASSLAGSGNQPQHF. The CDR3 region has the DNA TGTGCCAGCAGTTTGGCAGGGTCCGGCAATCAGCCCCAGCATTTT.

The chain carries TRBV5-4 and TRBJ2-3; D might be TRBD2 (6 bases). CDR1 and CDR2 from the germline V gene are SGHNT and YYREEE (reference sequence). Trimming pared 3 bases from V and 4 bases from J, leaving 18 bases between. The CDR3 loop spans 16 amino acids. The CDR3 nucleotides are TGTGCCAGCAGCTGGAAGAATCTAGCGTCGGCAGATACGCAGTATTTT. As protein: CASSWKNLASADTQYF. Using reference TRBV5-4 and TRBJ2-3 for the parts outside the CDR3, the full variable domain is ETGVTQSPTHLIKTRGQQVTLRCSSQSGHNTVSWYQQALGQGPQFIFQYYREEENGRGNFPPRFSGLQFPNYSSELNVNALELDDSALYLCASSWKNLASADTQYFGPGTRLTVL.